This is a list of T cell receptor beta chains from one sample in a study of regulatory and conventional T cells in RAG deficiency. Some clones are missing from TCRdb's copy, which holds only in-frame ones; the method was immunoSEQ multiplex PCR. The sample yields roughly 1,000 clones, 65% to 85% seen once. The specimen was CD4+ effector T cells sorted from blood. The receptor source for this set is a human donor with RAG deficiency presenting as combined immunodeficiency. Each CDR3 is given with its conserved first and last residue. Each record gives: D gene, J gene, V gene, clone size, CDR3 protein, CDR3 DNA. D genes are given only for firm matches. Some rows mark clone size as missing; the rest say once, few, many or name a class of expanded clone.

>-|TRBJ2-3|TRBV5-1|-
CASSPVTQMAFRITDTQYF
TGCGCCAGCAGTCCGGTAACACAGATGGCGTTTCGAATAACAGATACGCAGTATTTT
>TRBD1|TRBJ1-5|TRBV28|-
CASSTPGTGGGVAQPQHF
TGTGCCAGCAGCACCCCCGGGACAGGGGGGGGAGTAGCTCAGCCCCAGCATTTT
>-|TRBJ2-2|TRBV6-8|once
CASRSNTGELFF
TGTGCCAGCAGGTCGAACACCGGGGAGCTGTTTTTT
>-|TRBJ1-2|TRBV30|-
CAWGREGALGYTF
TGTGCCTGGGGCCGGGAGGGCGCGTTAGGCTACACCTTC
>-|TRBJ2-7|TRBV4-2|few
CASSQAPSYEQYF
TGTGCCAGCAGCCAAGCCCCCTCCTACGAGCAGTACTTC
>-|TRBJ2-7|TRBV28|-
CASSSSSYEQYF
TGTGCCAGCAGTTCCTCCTCCTACGAGCAGTACTTC
>-|TRBJ1-1|TRBV6-5|-
CASSYSGGAGNTEAFF
TGTGCCAGCAGTTACAGCGGGGGCGCCGGGAACACTGAAGCTTTCTTT
>-|TRBJ2-3|TRBV7-3|-
CASSARSTDTQYF
TGTGCCAGCAGCGCCCGTAGCACAGATACGCAGTATTTT
>-|TRBJ2-1|TRBV6-5|-
CASSSAYTEQFF
TGTGCCAGCAGTTCGGCTTACACTGAGCAGTTCTTC
>-|TRBJ2-3|TRBV19|-
CASSIPTDTQYF
TGTGCCAGTAGTATCCCCACAGATACGCAGTATTTT
>-|TRBJ2-7|TRBV11-3|-
CASSLGPHPSGYEQYF
TGTGCCAGCAGCTTAGGGCCCCATCCTTCCGGCTACGAGCAGTACTTC
>-|TRBJ1-4|TRBV11-2|-
CASSLYEKLFF
TGTGCCAGCAGCTTATATGAAAAACTGTTTTTT
>-|TRBJ2-6|TRBV23-1|-
CASSSECTQQSRANVLTF
TGCGCCAGCAGTTCGGAATGTACGCAACAAAGTCGGGCCAACGTCCTGACTTTC
>-|TRBJ2-7|TRBV28|-
CASRLPEYEQYF
TGTGCCAGCAGGCTTCCCGAATACGAGCAGTACTTC